The table lists the clone carrying this T cell receptor beta chain with a count of one. The data originate from a study of blood T cell repertoires in COVID-19. As for the study in general: The United States, Italy and Spain were the sources of the acute and convalescent COVID-19 samples. Nucleic acid was either cDNA or gDNA, and it came from T cells, B-cell-depleted T cells, or PBMCs.

Original handling: It was from reference gene primer amplification that nucleated cell counts were estimated. The method was immunoSEQ multiplex PCR; TCRdb's version includes in-frame clones alone and lacks a portion of them. The DNA was the basis for D and trimming; V, J and clone size are from that table. The sample carries 20,000 to 25,000 clones, approximately 73% recorded once. Between the trimmed V and J ends, which lost 6 bases and 2 bases, there was a span of 10 bases. This CDR3 contains 13 residues. The germline CDR1 and CDR2 sequences are MDHEN and SYDVKM. Sequencing input: peripheral blood. The source of this sequence is a human donor in a cohort sampled during active or convalescent COVID-19. The chain is built from TRBV28 and TRBJ2-5, with a weak D call TRBD2 (5 bases). CDR3 DNA sequence: TGTGCCAGCAGCCTACTAGAGCAAGAGACCCAGTACTTC. Residues: CASSLLEQETQYF. Complete variable domain (other parts from reference TRBV28 and TRBJ2-5): DVKVTQSSRYLVKRTGEKVFLECVQDMDHENMFWYRQDPGLGLRLIYFSYDVKMKEKGDIPEGYSVSREKKERFSLILESASTNQTSMYLCASSLLEQETQYFGPGTRLLVL.